Listed here are 7 T cell receptor beta chains from one sample, sequenced in a study of T cells after yellow fever vaccination. Each CDR3 protein gets one entry after TCRdb re-called the 5' RACE reads with MiXCR. The sample has some 200,000 distinct CDR3 sequences, approximately 3.3% seen once. Sequenced here: CD4+ T cells sorted from PBMCs, sampled 10 days after the yellow fever booster vaccination. The receptors originated from a man between 18 and 29 years old who received the YFV17D yellow fever vaccine.

This clonotype was counted at least ten times. The chain couples TRBV4-3 to TRBJ2-1; 11 nucleotides align to TRBD2. The germline V gene has CDR1 LGHNA and CDR2 YSLEER. This CDR3 region has 15 residues. Unmatched junction bases numbered 3, after V lost 2 bases and J lost 6 bases. The CDR3 coding sequence is TGCGCCAGCAGCCAACCTAGCGGGGGGATCAATGAGCAGTTCTTC. Its protein is CASSQPSGGINEQFF.

This clonotype was counted between two and nine times. V and J are TRBV6-6 and TRBJ1-1, with 9 bases that match TRBD1. CDR3 size: 13 residues. Germline assignment: CDR1 MNHNY and CDR2 SVGAGI (reference sequence). The ends lost 2 bases at V and 12 bases at J; junction bases unmatched: 7. For the CDR3, the DNA is TGTGCCAGCAGTTACGGGGGACAGGGCGGTACTTTCTTT. This encodes CASSYGGQGGTFF.

The V call is TRBV12-3 or TRBV12-4, the J call TRBJ1-5, with a tentative D call TRBD1 (6 bases). The CDR3 runs to 16 residues. V dropped 4 bases and J dropped 3 bases, with 16 bases sitting between them. The chain's CDR3 is CASSYVNGQLNQPQHF. The CDR3, as DNA: TGTGCCAGCAGTTATGTAAACGGACAGCTCAATCAGCCCCAGCATTTT.

The sample holds many counts of this clonotype. V gene TRBV20-1 combines with J gene TRBJ2-7; a weak D match, TRBD2 (5 bases). Per the germline V gene, CDR1 is DFQATT and CDR2 is SNEGSKA (reference sequence). The CDR3 runs 12 residues. The V and J ends lost 3 bases and 4 bases respectively, with 10 bases between them. In DNA, the CDR3 is TGCAGTGCTAGCCTGGGAGTTTACGAGCAGTACGTC. Translating it yields CSASLGVYEQYV.

The chain couples TRBV7-2 to TRBJ2-5; 8 nucleotides match TRBD2. CDR1 and CDR2 from the germline V gene are SGHTA and FQGNSA. J gave up 7 bases and V 2 bases, and 9 bases lay outside the gene matches. The length of the CDR3 is 15 residues. CDR3 DNA sequence: TGTGCCAGCAGCTTAAGTAGCGGGGCCCAGGGGACCCAGTACTTC. Protein: CASSLSSGAQGTQYF.

The sample holds many counts of this clonotype. The chain links TRBV23-1 to TRBJ2-5, with a possible D match to TRBD2 (6 bases). TRBV23-1 is an ORF for which the function is uncertain. CDR3 length equals 16 residues. The V end lost 2 bases, the J end lost 1 base, and 14 bases lay between the germline ends. The CDR3 reads CASSQAGSPTQETQYF. As DNA, the CDR3 is TGCGCCAGCAGTCAAGCCGGGAGTCCTACCCAAGAGACCCAGTACTTC.

V gene TRBV21-1 combines with J gene TRBJ2-1; the D call in the table, TRBD1, was not verified against the DNA. TRBV21-1 is classified as a pseudogene. The length of the CDR3 is 17 residues. The CDR3 DNA is TGTGCCAGCAGCAAAGCGCAAAGCCCCATCCTGCAAGATGAGCAGTTCTTC. This gives the protein CASSKAQSPILQDEQFF.